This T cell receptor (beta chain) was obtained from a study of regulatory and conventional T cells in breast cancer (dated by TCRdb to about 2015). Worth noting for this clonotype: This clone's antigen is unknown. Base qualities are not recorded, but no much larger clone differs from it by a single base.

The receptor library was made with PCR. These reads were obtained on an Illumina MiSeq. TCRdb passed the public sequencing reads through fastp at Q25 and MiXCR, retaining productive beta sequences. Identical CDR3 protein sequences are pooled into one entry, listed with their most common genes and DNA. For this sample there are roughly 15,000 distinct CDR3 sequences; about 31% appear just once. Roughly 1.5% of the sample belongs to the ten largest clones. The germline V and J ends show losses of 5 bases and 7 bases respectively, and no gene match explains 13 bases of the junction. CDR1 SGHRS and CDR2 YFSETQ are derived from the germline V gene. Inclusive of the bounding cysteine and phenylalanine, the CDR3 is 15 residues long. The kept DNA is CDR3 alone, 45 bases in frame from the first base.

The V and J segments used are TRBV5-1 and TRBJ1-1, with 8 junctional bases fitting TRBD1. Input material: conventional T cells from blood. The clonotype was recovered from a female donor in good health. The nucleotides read TGCGCCAGCAGGGTATCGACAGGGGAAATCGGTGAAGCTTTCTTT. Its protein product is CASRVSTGEIGEAFF.